This TCR beta chain emerged from a study of shared clonotypes between healthy human individuals. Findings and limits, study-wide: What rarefaction showed was incomplete sorted-subset sequencing despite large depth. Relative to memory subsets, naive subsets generally showed larger estimated richness. The sampled material consisted only of blood, and tissue repertoires are likely to differ.

Running of the assay took place at deep level. Sequencing used immunoSEQ multiplex PCR; TCRdb keeps in-frame clones, though not all of them. The sample contains approximately 2.5 million clones, roughly 93% of which appear only once. Concerning this clone: Antigen specificity is unknown.

The V gene end was trimmed by 4 bases and the J gene end by 9 bases; junction bases not matched to a gene: 14. CDR1 SGHKS and CDR2 YYEKEE come from the germline V gene (reference sequence). This CDR3 region has 18 residues. The source of this sequence is a man aged 18 to 29 in good health. Some clones in this sample may be carry-over from other donors' samples. V usage is TRBV5-5 and J usage is TRBJ2-1; TRBD2 agrees at 15 bases. The specimen was naive CD4+ T cells from PBMCs. As to subset: CD45RA+ positively selected. Written as DNA, the CDR3 is TGTGCCAGCAGCCCGGGACTAGCGGGAGGACCCCTACATAGTGAGCAGTTCTTC. Translation: CASSPGLAGGPLHSEQFF.